This TCR beta chain was sequenced during a study of shared clonotypes between healthy human individuals. Study summary: The plates for each donor numbered three CD4 naive, three CD4 memory, two CD8 naive and one CD8 memory. Study-wide results and caveats: Collection of samples was limited to blood; tissue repertoires likely differ.

Trimming took off 2 bases at V and 0 bases at J, with 4 bases between the two ends. The CDR3 contains 14 residues. CDR1 and CDR2 from the germline V gene are SEHNR and FQNEAQ (reference sequence). Produced via immunoSEQ multiplex PCR; TCRdb's table is partial and in-frame only. The sample yields about 2.3 million clones, 85% to 95% seen once. This clone showed up just once. The antigen remains undetermined. Other DNA sequences within the sample encode an identical CDR3. Material: naive CD4+ T cells from PBMCs. Subset of the sample: CD45RA+ positively selected. This TCR derives from a man aged 18-30 years in good health. Some clones in this sample may be carry-over from other donors' samples. J is TRBJ1-4 and V is TRBV7-9; D not certain. DNA of the CDR3: TGTGCCAGCAGCTTATCTGCAACTAATGAAAAACTGTTTTTT. This translates into CASSLSATNEKLFF.